This T cell receptor beta chain derives from a study of beta chain features in type 1 diabetes. The ends were cut back, 9 bases at V and 15 bases at J, with 18 bases in the middle. Germline V lookup: CDR1 SGHDN, CDR2 FVKESK. The CDR3 loop spans 11 amino acids. Investigators reverse transcribed all isolated RNA, so they sequenced expressed TCRB transcripts. Repertoires were generated with immunoSEQ multiplex PCR, while TCRdb's copy carries only in-frame clones and drops some. Here the sample spans 450,000 to 550,000 clones, approximately 28% being singletons. Study results and limitations: Insertion counts at VDJ junctions were lower in type 1 diabetes patients, who also showed more deletions there. Researchers report that Type 1 diabetes patients had moderately but significantly shorter TCRB CDR3s across all four CD4+ subsets.

This clone was seen more than once but under ten times. Its antigen is undetermined. The source is a man aged 18 to 29 in good health. V usage is TRBV14 and J usage is TRBJ1-5; tentatively, D is TRBD1 (5 bases). The material sequenced was naive CD4+ T cells from blood. The CDR3 DNA follows: TGTGCCAGTGGGCTCACAGGACCTATGCATTTT. Translating gives CASGLTGPMHF.